The 16 T cell receptor beta chains reported below all come from one sample, sequenced in a study of blood T cell repertoires in COVID-19. Assay used: immunoSEQ multiplex PCR; TCRdb lists only in-frame clones, some missing. The data hold roughly 230,000 clones, with around four fifths observed a single time. Material for sequencing was peripheral blood. These receptor sequences come from a woman aged 80 or older with COVID-19, enrolled during active disease.

The table lists this clone with a few counts. J is TRBJ2-3 and V is TRBV7-2; no definite D call. Trimming left V 5 bases short and J 2 bases short, with 11 bases between. Germline V gene data show CDR1 as SGHTA and CDR2 as FQGNSA. This CDR3 comprises 14 residues. The CDR3 loop is CASSAYIITDTQYF. The CDR3 nucleotides are TGTGCCAGCAGCGCCTATATAATCACAGATACGCAGTATTTT.

The rearrangement joins TRBV14 to TRBJ1-2; 9 nucleotides align to TRBD1. With V trimmed by 4 bases and J by 3 bases, 6 bases remained unmatched. This CDR3 has 15 amino acids. Germline V gene sequence: CDR1 SGHDN, CDR2 FVKESK. The chain's CDR3 is CASSRGTGTDYGYTF. As DNA, the CDR3 is TGTGCCAGCAGCCGAGGGACAGGGACTGACTATGGCTACACCTTC.

The rearrangement links TRBV21-1 to TRBJ2-7; no DNA check was done on the table's D call, TRBD2. TRBV21-1 is a documented pseudogene. This CDR3 comprises 14 residues. In DNA form, the CDR3 reads TGTGCCAGCAGCCCCCGGACTAGCGGGGGGCCGGTTAACTTC. Protein: CASSPRTSGGPVNF.

The chain employs TRBV5-6 and TRBJ2-1; D might be TRBD2 (6 bases). CDR3 length: 15 residues. Germline V CDR1 and CDR2: SGHDT, YYEEEE. Between the trimmed V and J ends, which lost 0 bases and 4 bases, there was a span of 11 bases. The CDR3 here is CASSLGLGGYNEQFF. The CDR3 DNA follows: TGTGCCAGCAGCTTGGGTTTGGGGGGATACAATGAGCAGTTCTTC.

The J gene is TRBJ1-6, the V gene TRBV28, with 11 positions matching TRBD1. The length of the CDR3 is 22 residues. The V and J ends lost 2 bases and 4 bases, in that order; junction bases with no gene match: 19. Germline CDR1 is MDHEN and CDR2 is SYDVKM. The CDR3 spells CASSLPTPWTGGGGGYNSPLHF. DNA for the CDR3: TGTGCCAGCAGTTTACCGACTCCCTGGACAGGGGGCGGGGGGGGATATAATTCACCCCTCCACTTT.

This chain links TRBV14 with TRBJ2-1; TRBD2 aligns across 9 bases. The ends lost 0 bases at V and 5 bases at J; junction bases unmatched: 8. Germline V CDR1 and CDR2: SGHDN, FVKESK. The CDR3 has 17 amino acids. CDR3 DNA: TGTGCCAGCAGCCAAGATCCGGCGGGGGGGCCGGACAATGAGCAGTTCTTC. Residues: CASSQDPAGGPDNEQFF.

The chain carries TRBV12-3 or TRBV12-4 and TRBJ1-1; D is unclear. This CDR3 is built from 11 residues. With 6 bases removed from V and 7 bases from J, the gap between germline ends came to 9 bases. The CDR3, as DNA: TGTGCCAGCAGGGCAAACCGTGAAGCTTTCTTT. It yields the protein CASRANREAFF.

The genes are TRBV4-2 and TRBJ2-3, with TRBD2 as a possible D gene (6 bases). Germline V gene sequence: CDR1 LGHNA, CDR2 YNFKEQ. V was trimmed by 6 bases and J by 0 bases, leaving 19 bases between them. CDR3 length: 17 amino acids. The CDR3 DNA reads TGTGCCAGCAGACTCGCGGCGGGGACTCCTAGCACAGATACGCAGTATTTT. Residues: CASRLAAGTPSTDTQYF.

The chain carries TRBV2 and TRBJ1-1; perhaps TRBD1 as D (5 bases). V was pared by 1 base and J by 5 bases, with 11 bases between. The CDR3 contains 14 residues. Germline CDR1 reads SNHLY; CDR2 reads FYNNEI. The CDR3: CASSEGQGGTEAFF. The CDR3, as DNA: TGTGCCAGCAGTGAAGGCCAGGGTGGAACTGAAGCTTTCTTT.

This clone appeared a single time. CDR3 in amino acids: CASSYSGGPNTGELFF. For the CDR3, the DNA is TGTGCCAGCAGCTATAGCGGGGGTCCGAACACCGGGGAGCTGTTTTTT. The V call is TRBV7-8, the J call TRBJ2-2, with TRBD2 identical over 9 bases. The trim removed 4 bases at V and 0 bases at J, leaving 3 bases unmatched. This CDR3 spans 16 amino acids. CDR1 SGHVS and CDR2 FQNEAQ come from the germline V gene.

The gene calls are TRBV7-2 and TRBJ2-3; 12 bases are shared with TRBD2. CDR1 and CDR2 from the germline V gene are SGHTA and FQGNSA. The CDR3 is 18 amino acids. Losses at the gene ends were 1 base for V and 3 bases for J; bases not matched to a gene: 8. CDR3 bases: TGTGCCAGCAGCTTAGACGGCGGCGGGACTAGCGGGACAGATACGCAGTATTTT. Its translation is CASSLDGGGTSGTDTQYF.

The chain carries TRBV4-3 and TRBJ2-1, with TRBD2 matching 14 bases. V shed 0 bases and J 3 bases; nucleotides not matched to a gene: 7. The germline V gene encodes CDR1 LGHNA and CDR2 YSLEER. The CDR3 sequence is 19 residues long. CDR3 nucleotide sequence: TGCGCCAGCAGCCAAGATCGCGGGACTAGCGGGGGTTTCTACAATGAGCAGTTCTTC. This sequence encodes CASSQDRGTSGGFYNEQFF.

This clone was picked up one time. J is TRBJ1-1 and V is TRBV10-1, with 11 bases identical to TRBD1. Trimming took 7 bases from V and 0 from J; bases not matched to a gene: 7. In germline, CDR1 is WNHNN, CDR2 SYGVQD (reference sequence). The CDR3 spans 16 residues. The DNA for the CDR3 is TGCGCCAGCATGGGACAGGGGGGTCGGATGAACACTGAAGCTTTCTTT. Protein product: CASMGQGGRMNTEAFF.

In DNA, the CDR3 is TGCGCCAGCAGCTCGCCCGGGACTGTCGATGGCTACACCTTC. This gives the protein CASSSPGTVDGYTF. The chain joins TRBV5-1 to TRBJ1-2; TRBD1 might be the D (5 bases). Germline V gives CDR1 SGHRS, CDR2 YFSETQ. Trimming pared 3 bases from V and 6 bases from J, leaving 15 bases between. The CDR3 is 14 amino acids.

The chain links TRBV9 to TRBJ2-2; 8 bases line up with TRBD1. V was clipped by 4 bases and J by 3 bases; unmatched bases: 11. CDR1 is SGDLS and CDR2 is YYNGEE in the germline V gene. The CDR3 has 17 residues. The CDR3 nucleotides read TGTGCCAGCAGCCTCTCTCTCACAGGGGGATACACCGGGGAGCTGTTTTTT. It yields the protein CASSLSLTGGYTGELFF.

The rearrangement joins TRBV11-2 to TRBJ1-1, with TRBD1 as a possible D gene (6 bases). Germline loops: CDR1 SGHAT, CDR2 FQNNGV. The length of the CDR3 is 15 residues. V gave up 5 bases and J gave up 0 bases, with 13 bases separating them. CDR3 in amino acids: CASSAQQGMNTEAFF. CDR3 bases: TGTGCCAGCAGCGCCCAACAGGGTATGAACACTGAAGCTTTCTTT. Variable domain in full (rest from reference TRBV11-2 and TRBJ1-1): EAGVAQSPRYKIIEKRQSVAFWCNPISGHATLYWYQQILGQGPKLLIQFQNNGVVDDSQLPKDRFSAERLKGVDSTLKIQPAKLEDSAVYLCASSAQQGMNTEAFFGQGTRLTVV.